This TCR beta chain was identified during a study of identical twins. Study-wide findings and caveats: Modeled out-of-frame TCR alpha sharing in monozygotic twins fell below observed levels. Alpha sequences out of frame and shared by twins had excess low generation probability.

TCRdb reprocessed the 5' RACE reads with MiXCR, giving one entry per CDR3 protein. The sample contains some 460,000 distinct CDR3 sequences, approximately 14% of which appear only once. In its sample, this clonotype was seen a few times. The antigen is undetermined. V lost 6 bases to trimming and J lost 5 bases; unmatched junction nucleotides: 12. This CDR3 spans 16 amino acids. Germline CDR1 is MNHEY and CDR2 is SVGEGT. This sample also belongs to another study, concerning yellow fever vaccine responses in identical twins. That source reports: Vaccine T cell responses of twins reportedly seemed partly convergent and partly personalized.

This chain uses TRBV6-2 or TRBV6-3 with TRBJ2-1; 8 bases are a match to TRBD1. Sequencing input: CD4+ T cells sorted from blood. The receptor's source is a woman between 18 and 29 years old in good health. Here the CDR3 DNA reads TGTGCCAGCAGACCGACAGGGGATAGGGGAAACAATGAGCAGTTCTTC. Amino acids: CASRPTGDRGNNEQFF.